This TCR beta chain stems from a study of T cell clonotyping in hematopoietic cell transplantation (dated by TCRdb to about 2021). Notes on the research overall: Pretransplant samples from recipients were collected after cytoreduction. A total of 135 blood samples were collected in the study from roughly 32 consecutive transplant recipients and their related donors. Recruitment of patients ran from 2015 to early 2017, and follow-up continued until late 2020 or until death. Study-wide conclusions, independent of this receptor: Broader posttransplant TCR repertoire diversity was predicted by donor and pretransplant recipient Inverse Simpson Index values. The sample size was limited and the cells went unsorted, which meant the CD4 and CD8 repertoire contributions could not be told apart. After transplant, TCR diversity in recipients dropped, and pathologically expanded clonotypes increased progressively from day 30 to day 180. Just a small fraction of recipient repertoires overlapped with donor repertoires, and more than 95% appeared de novo at the given depth.

As concerns this clone: This clone's antigen is unknown. Base qualities are not at hand, and no much larger clone is one base apart.

The immunoSEQ assay, a bias-controlled multiplex PCR using V- and J-specific primers, was used to amplify TCR beta CDR3 regions from genomic DNA. In a second PCR step, the CDR3 amplicons were tagged with a proprietary barcode plus Illumina adapter sequences. An Illumina MiSeq instrument was used to sequence the CDR3 libraries. The study's own analysis went as follows. Export and quality control were handled in immunoSEQ Analyzer 3.0, while downstream analyses relied on R Bioconductor and Immunarch. Repertoire metrics were calculated using only productive rearrangements within the normalized downsampled data set. In the normalized cohort, clonotypes with more than 5 templates were defined as pathologically expanded. Repertoire diversity was measured with the Inverse Simpson Index. CMV-specificity analyses were carried out on the non-normalized data set to capture all clonotypes. TCRdb provides this immuneACCESS table in a form limited to in-frame rearrangements. Some clones are lacking; in checked studies, under half of them reflect an unresolved V gene, and why the rest are absent is not known. V and J calls and clone size are as listed in that table; D and trimming were resolved from the DNA. For this sample the table gives thousands of clones, of which 80% were detected only once. The ten largest clones capture more than 14% of the sample.

What the time point label conveys for this sample: recipient sample about 28 days before transplant, after cytoreduction. Blood from recipients was drawn about 28 days before transplant and again at days 30, 100 and 180 after transplant. Nuclei Lysis Solution was used to extract genomic DNA from fresh or cryopreserved unfractionated peripheral blood mononuclear cells. The sample was peripheral blood mononuclear cells, taken before stem cell transplant. This clonotype was obtained from a woman in her forties or fifties with acute myeloid leukemia. Some clones in this sample may be carry-over from other donors' samples.

Here is the DNA: TGCGCCAGCAGTGAGGGTCCCAGGGTCTACGAGCAGTACTTC. Its product reads: CASSEGPRVYEQYF. The rearrangement combines TRBV10-2 with TRBJ2-7; TRBD1 could be the D gene, as 5 bases match. Cut back by 2 bases and 3 bases, the V and J ends lie 11 bases apart. Per the germline V gene, WSHSY is the CDR1 and SAAADI is the CDR2. The CDR3 holds 14 amino acids from the cysteine to the phenylalanine. The read is trimmed to its CDR3 DNA, 42 bases read in frame from base 1.